This T cell receptor beta chain was captured by sequencing in a study of blood T cell repertoires in COVID-19. Turning to the study itself: Sites across the United States, Italy and Spain contributed samples from acute and convalescent COVID-19. PBMCs, B-cell-depleted T cells, or T cells were the source of the cDNA or gDNA that made up the material.

In the authors' workflow: Using reference gene primer amplification, nucleated cell counts were estimated. TCRdb's copy holds only in-frame clones and misses some; the assay was immunoSEQ multiplex PCR. V and J calls and clone size are given by that table; D and trimming were obtained from the DNA. This table has around 55,000 clones, about nine tenths appearing once. The CDR3 is 13 residues long. Trimming took off 3 bases at V and 8 bases at J, with 11 bases between the two ends. Germline CDR1 MGHDK, CDR2 SYGVNS. The chain couples TRBV25-1 to TRBJ2-4; a weak D match, TRBD2 (6 bases). The source of this sequence is a man in his forties with acute or convalescent COVID-19. The specimen sequenced was peripheral blood. The CDR3 protein is CASSDLRRDIQYF. The CDR3 DNA sequence: TGTGCCAGCAGTGATTTGCGGAGGGACATTCAGTACTTC. Variable domain in full (rest from reference TRBV25-1 and TRBJ2-4): EADIYQTPRYLVIGTGKKITLECSQTMGHDKMYWYQQDPGMELHLIHYSYGVNSTEKGDLSSESTVSRIRTEHFPLTLESARPSHTSQYLCASSDLRRDIQYFGAGTRLSVL.